The TCR beta chain described here comes from a study of regulatory T cells in long-lasting Graves disease. Both iRepertoire HTBI primers and Arm-PCR of CDR3 regions were used to build the TCR beta libraries. A single record per CDR3 protein comes from TCRdb applying MiXCR to the multiplex PCR reads. The data show 200,000 to 250,000 distinct CDR3 sequences, roughly 19% seen once. As for time point: newly diagnosed GD, antithyroid drugs for less than 3 months. Generation of the TCR library employed RNA extracted from PBMCs. This clonotype occurred a few times. These data also formed part of another study, on T cells in Graves' hyperthyroidism and ophthalmopathy.

The sequence was obtained from a woman in her thirties with Graves disease. Here the sequenced sample was peripheral blood mononuclear cells (PBMCs), taken at new diagnosis, from a patient treated with antithyroid drugs.

CDR3 amino acids: CSAMESGRASNEQFF. In DNA, the CDR3 is TGCAGTGCCATGGAAAGCGGGAGGGCGAGCAATGAGCAGTTCTTC. The rearrangement links TRBV20-1 to TRBJ2-1, with 10 bases lining up with TRBD2. The ends lost 6 bases at V and 6 bases at J; junction bases unmatched: 11. The CDR3 loop spans 15 amino acids. Looked up from germline, CDR1 is DFQATT and CDR2 is SNEGSKA (reference sequence).